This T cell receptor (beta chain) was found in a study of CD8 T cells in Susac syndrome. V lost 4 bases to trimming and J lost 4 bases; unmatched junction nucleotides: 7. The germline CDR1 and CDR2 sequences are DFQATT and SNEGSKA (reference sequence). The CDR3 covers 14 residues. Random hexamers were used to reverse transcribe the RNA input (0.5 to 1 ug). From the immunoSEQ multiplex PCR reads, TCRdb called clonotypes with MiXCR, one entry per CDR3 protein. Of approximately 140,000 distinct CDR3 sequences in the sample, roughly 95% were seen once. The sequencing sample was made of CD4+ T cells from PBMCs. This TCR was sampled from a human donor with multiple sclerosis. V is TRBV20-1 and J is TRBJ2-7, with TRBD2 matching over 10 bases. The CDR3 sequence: CSATYSGGVYEQYF. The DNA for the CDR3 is TGCAGTGCTACATACAGCGGGGGGGTGTACGAGCAGTACTTC.